This T cell receptor (beta chain) was profiled in a study of cytomegalovirus exposure and HLA in healthy donors. Whole-study context: Earlier, 150 million to 200 million T cells were analyzed, and approximately 110 million unique TCR beta sequences were found among them. Study observations and caveats: TCR beta V- and J-gene trimming was later associated with a missense DCLRE1C variant.

The PCR employed 60 Vbeta primers together with 13 Jbeta primers. TCRdb's table, derived via immunoSEQ multiplex PCR, lists solely in-frame clones and lacks some. This table has roughly 100,000 clones, 60% to 85% appearing once. This clone has only one observation. Its specificity is unknown. Germline CDR1 and CDR2: LGHNA and YSLEER. The V and J ends lost 3 bases and 6 bases respectively, with 15 bases between them. The CDR3 is 15 residues long. The rearrangement links TRBV4-3 to TRBJ1-5; D might be TRBD1 (6 bases). The TCR sequence derives from a middle-aged woman in good health and CMV-seropositive. The specimen was PBMCs. The CDR3 reads CASSHGTLESQPQHF. The CDR3 region has the DNA TGCGCCAGCAGCCACGGGACATTAGAAAGTCAGCCCCAGCATTTT.